The present T cell receptor (beta chain) was sequenced within a study of blood T cell repertoires in COVID-19. For the study at large: Both acute and convalescent COVID-19 samples were obtained from the United States, Italy and Spain. T cells, B-cell-depleted T cells, or PBMCs supplied cDNA or gDNA.

Per the original data handling: How many nucleated cells were present was estimated from reference gene primer amplification. Assay used: immunoSEQ multiplex PCR; TCRdb lists only in-frame clones, some missing. That table supplies the V and J calls and clone size; D and trimming were determined from the DNA. The sample lists fewer than 85,000 clones; approximately 87% were seen once. Germline V lookup: CDR1 SGHRS, CDR2 YFSETQ. With V trimmed by 4 bases and J by 7 bases, 6 bases remained unmatched. The CDR3 loop spans 15 amino acids. This TCR was recovered from a man aged 50 to 60 with active COVID-19. Sequencing was carried out using peripheral blood. The chain uses TRBV5-1 and TRBJ1-6; 9 nucleotides align to TRBD1. The CDR3 here is CASSASGTGNSPLHF. In DNA, the CDR3 is TGCGCCAGCAGCGCTTCCGGGACAGGGAATTCACCCCTCCACTTT.